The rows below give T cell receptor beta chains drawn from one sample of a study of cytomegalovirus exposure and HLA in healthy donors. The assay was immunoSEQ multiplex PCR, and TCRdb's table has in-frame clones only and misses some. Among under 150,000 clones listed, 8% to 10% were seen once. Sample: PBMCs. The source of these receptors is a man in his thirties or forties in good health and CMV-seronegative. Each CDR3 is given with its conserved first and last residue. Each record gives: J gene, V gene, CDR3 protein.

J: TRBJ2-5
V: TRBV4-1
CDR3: CASSQEPYRETQYF

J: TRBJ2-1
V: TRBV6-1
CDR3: CASIYQGYNEQFF

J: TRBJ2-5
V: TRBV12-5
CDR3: CASGLTGGTETQYF

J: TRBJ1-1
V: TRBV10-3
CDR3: CAIRSGVSEAFF

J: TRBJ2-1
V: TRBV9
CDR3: CASSVGLAGSYNEQFF

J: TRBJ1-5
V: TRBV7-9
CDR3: CASSFSDRGGWYSNQPQHF

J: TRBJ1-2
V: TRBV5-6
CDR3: CASSSLVGTDYGYTF

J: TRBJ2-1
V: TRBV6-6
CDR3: CASSYSSGDSYNEQFF

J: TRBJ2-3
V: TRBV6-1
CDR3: CASAGARGTDTQYF

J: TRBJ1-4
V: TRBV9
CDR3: CASSATGGNEKLFF

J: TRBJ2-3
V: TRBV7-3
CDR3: CASSQTGGRGTDTQYF

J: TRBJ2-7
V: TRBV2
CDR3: CASKALSHEQYF

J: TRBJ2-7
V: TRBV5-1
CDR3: CASSLGQGNGEQYF

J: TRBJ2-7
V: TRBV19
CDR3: CASRARDRGSYEQYF

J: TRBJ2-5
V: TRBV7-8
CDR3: CASIPTGTGRETQYF

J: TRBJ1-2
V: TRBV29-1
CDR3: CSVAKGAYGYTF

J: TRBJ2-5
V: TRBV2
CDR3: CASSDLRETQYF

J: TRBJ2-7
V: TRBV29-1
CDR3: CSVTGLAGGEQYF

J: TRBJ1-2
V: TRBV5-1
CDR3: CASSLQGFGYTF

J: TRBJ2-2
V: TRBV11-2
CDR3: CASSYLALNTGELFF

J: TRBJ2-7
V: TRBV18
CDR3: CASSPEGDEQYF

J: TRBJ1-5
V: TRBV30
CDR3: CAWSDTGVGSNQPQHF

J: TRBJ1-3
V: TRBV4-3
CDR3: CASSRSLQGSGNTIYF

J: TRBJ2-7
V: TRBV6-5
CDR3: CASSYSHRESSYEQYF

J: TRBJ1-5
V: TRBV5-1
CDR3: CASSQGTGNQPQHF

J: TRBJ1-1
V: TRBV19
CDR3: CASIYYRTGTTEAFF

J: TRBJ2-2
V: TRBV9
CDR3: CASSASFGTGELFF

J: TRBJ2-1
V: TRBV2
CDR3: CASRGLAHSYNEQFF

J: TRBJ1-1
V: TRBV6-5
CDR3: CASTGYTEAFF

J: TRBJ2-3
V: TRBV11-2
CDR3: CASSLAAGGGTDTQYF

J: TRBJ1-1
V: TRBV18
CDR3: CASSPQEAGRMNTEAFF

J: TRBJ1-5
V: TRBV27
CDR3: CASSLSRGEQPQHF

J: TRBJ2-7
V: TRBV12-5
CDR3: CASGLPISGTSSYEQYF

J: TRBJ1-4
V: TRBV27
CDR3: CASSLSIPGQGHIAGEKLFF

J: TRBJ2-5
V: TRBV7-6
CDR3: CASSLATGGETQYF

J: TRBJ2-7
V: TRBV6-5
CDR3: CASTPIEGSYEQYF

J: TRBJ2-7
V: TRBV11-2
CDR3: CASSFGAVEQYF

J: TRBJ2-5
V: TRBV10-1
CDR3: CASSEDVRGTQYF

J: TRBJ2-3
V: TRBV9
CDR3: CASSPRGRVADTQYF

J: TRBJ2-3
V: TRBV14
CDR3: CASSQDLTDTQYF

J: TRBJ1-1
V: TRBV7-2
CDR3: CASSLLPVGTEAFF

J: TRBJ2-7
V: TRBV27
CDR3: CASSLIGGGTYEQYF

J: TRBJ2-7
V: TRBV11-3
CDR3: CASSSGGYEQYF

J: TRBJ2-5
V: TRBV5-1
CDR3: CASSGGTGGYQETQYF

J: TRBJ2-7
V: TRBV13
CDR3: CASSTTGSYEQYF